Each of the 4 T cell receptor beta chains below was sequenced from the same sample in a study of T cells after yellow fever vaccination. TCRdb itself ran the 5' RACE reads through MiXCR, one entry per CDR3 protein. The sample has some 250,000 distinct CDR3 sequences, around 3.5% seen once. The sample in question was PBMCs, obtained 15 days after the yellow fever booster vaccination. Receptors were obtained from a young man who received the YFV17D yellow fever vaccine.

This sequence joins TRBV7-2 and TRBJ2-5, with 10 nucleotides matching TRBD2. From germline, CDR1 is SGHTA and CDR2 FQGNSA. V shed 5 bases and J 9 bases; nucleotides not matched to a gene: 18. CDR3 length: 17 residues. This CDR3 reads CASSPVAGGWGREPQYF. The CDR3, as DNA: TGTGCCAGCAGCCCGGTAGCGGGGGGCTGGGGTCGGGAGCCCCAGTACTTC. The variable domain in full, completed from reference TRBV7-2 and TRBJ2-5, reads GAGVSQSPSNKVTEKGKDVELRCDPISGHTALYWYRQSLGQGLEFLIYFQGNSAPDKSGLPSDRFSAERTGGSVSTLTIQRTQQEDSAVYLCASSPVAGGWGREPQYFGPGTRLLVL.

The genes are TRBV5-6 and TRBJ1-2; D is uncertain. Trimming stripped 7 bases from V and 4 bases from J, with 32 bases between. CDR1 is SGHDT, CDR2 YYEEEE, per germline. CDR3 length equals 19 residues. The CDR3 DNA is TGTGCCAGCTCCGTAGAACTTGGGAAGCTATTAAACTCACCCTATGGCTACACCTTC. Protein: CASSVELGKLLNSPYGYTF.

In its sample, this clonotype was seen many times. The V gene is TRBV7-9, the J gene TRBJ2-7; 7 nucleotides agree with TRBD1. V trimming: 1 base; J trimming: 7 bases; junction bases outside the gene matches: 7. Per the germline V gene, CDR1 is SEHNR and CDR2 is FQNEAQ (reference sequence). The CDR3 spans 14 residues. The CDR3 here is CASSLGGQAREQYF. Written as DNA, the CDR3 is TGTGCCAGCAGCTTAGGAGGACAGGCGAGGGAGCAGTACTTC. The complete variable domain, with remaining parts taken from reference TRBV7-9 and TRBJ2-7, reads DTGVSQNPRHKITKRGQNVTFRCDPISEHNRLYWYRQTLGQGPEFLTYFQNEAQLEKSRLLSDRFSAERPKGSFSTLEIQRTEQGDSAMYLCASSLGGQAREQYFGPGTRLTVT.

This clonotype was observed at least ten times. This chain links TRBV5-1 with TRBJ2-1; TRBD1 matches at 9 bases. V was pared by 4 bases and J by 6 bases, with 5 bases of the junction left unmatched. There are 14 residues in the CDR3. Germline V gene sequence: CDR1 SGHRS, CDR2 YFSETQ. The CDR3 loop reads CASSRDRALNEQFF. CDR3 bases: TGCGCCAGCAGCCGGGACAGGGCCCTCAATGAGCAGTTCTTC.